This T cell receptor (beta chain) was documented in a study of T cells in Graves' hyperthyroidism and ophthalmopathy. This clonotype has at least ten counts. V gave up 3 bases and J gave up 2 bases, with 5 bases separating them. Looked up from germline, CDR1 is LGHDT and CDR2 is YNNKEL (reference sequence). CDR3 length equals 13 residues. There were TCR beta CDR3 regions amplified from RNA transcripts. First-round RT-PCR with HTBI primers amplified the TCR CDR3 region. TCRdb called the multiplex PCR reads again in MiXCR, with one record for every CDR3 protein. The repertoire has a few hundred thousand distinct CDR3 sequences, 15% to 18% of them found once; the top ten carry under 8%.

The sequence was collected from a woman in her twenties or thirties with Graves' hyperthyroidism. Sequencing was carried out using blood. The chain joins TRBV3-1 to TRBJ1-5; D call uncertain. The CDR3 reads CASSHGGNQPQHF. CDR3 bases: TGTGCCAGCAGCCACGGGGGCAATCAGCCCCAGCATTTT.